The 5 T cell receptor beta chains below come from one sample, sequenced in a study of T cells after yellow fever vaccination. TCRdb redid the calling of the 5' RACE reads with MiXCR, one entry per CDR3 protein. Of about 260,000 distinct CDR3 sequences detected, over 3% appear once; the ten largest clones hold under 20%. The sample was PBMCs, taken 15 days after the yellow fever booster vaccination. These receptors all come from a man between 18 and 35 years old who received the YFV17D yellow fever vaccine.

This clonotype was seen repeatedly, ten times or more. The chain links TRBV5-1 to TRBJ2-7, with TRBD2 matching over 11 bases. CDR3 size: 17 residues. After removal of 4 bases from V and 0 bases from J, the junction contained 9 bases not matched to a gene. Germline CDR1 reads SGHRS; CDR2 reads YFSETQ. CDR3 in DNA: TGCGCCAGCAGCCCACCTACTAGCGGGGGCTTCTCCTACGAGCAGTACTTC. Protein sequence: CASSPPTSGGFSYEQYF.

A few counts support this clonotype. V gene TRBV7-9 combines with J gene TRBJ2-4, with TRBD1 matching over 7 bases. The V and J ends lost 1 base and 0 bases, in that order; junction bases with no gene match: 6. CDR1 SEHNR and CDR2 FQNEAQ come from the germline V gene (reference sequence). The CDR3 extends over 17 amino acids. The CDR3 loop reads CASSLVTGVVAKNIQYF. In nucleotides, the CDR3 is TGTGCCAGCAGCTTAGTTACAGGGGTTGTAGCCAAAAACATTCAGTACTTC.

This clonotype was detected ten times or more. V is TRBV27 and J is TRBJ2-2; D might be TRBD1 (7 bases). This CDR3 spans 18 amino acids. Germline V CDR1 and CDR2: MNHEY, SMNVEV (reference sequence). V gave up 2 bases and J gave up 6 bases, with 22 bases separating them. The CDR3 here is CASSLKWRGTVSSGELFF. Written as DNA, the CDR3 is TGTGCCAGCAGTTTAAAGTGGAGGGGGACAGTCAGTTCCGGGGAGCTGTTTTTT.

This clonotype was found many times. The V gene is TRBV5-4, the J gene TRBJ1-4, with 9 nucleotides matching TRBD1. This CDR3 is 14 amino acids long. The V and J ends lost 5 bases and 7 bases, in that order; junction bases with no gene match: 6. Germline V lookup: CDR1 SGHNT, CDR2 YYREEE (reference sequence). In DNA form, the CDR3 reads TGTGCCAGCAGTCGGGACAGGGCGAGTGAAAAACTGTTTTTT. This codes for CASSRDRASEKLFF.

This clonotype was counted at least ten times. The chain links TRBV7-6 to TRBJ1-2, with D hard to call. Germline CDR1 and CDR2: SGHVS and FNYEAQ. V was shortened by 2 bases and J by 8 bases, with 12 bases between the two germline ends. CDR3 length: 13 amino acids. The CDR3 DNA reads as TGTGCCAGCAGCTTATCGCAATCGGGGGGCTACACCTTC. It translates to CASSLSQSGGYTF.